Below, 32 T cell receptor beta chains from the same sample are listed, as sequenced in a study of blood T cell repertoires in COVID-19. The assay was immunoSEQ multiplex PCR, and TCRdb's table has in-frame clones only and misses some. The sample lists about 180,000 clones, approximately 80% occurring once. Sequenced sample: PBMCs or T cells enriched from blood (not recorded which). The origin of the receptors is a man in his sixties who had been exposed to COVID-19.

The gene calls are TRBV29-1 and TRBJ2-5; 10 nucleotides line up with TRBD1. The CDR3 extends over 13 amino acids. V was clipped by 7 bases and J by 3 bases; unmatched bases: 5. Germline lookup yields CDR1 SQVTM and CDR2 ANQGSEA. CDR3: CSGRQGAEETQYF. CDR3 bases: TGCAGCGGACGACAGGGGGCTGAAGAGACCCAGTACTTC.

The chain links TRBV9 to TRBJ2-1, with 9 bases fitting TRBD2. Germline V gene lookup returns CDR1 SGDLS and CDR2 YYNGEE. The CDR3 extends over 15 amino acids. The V gene end was trimmed by 0 bases and the J gene end by 3 bases; junction bases not matched to a gene: 1. The CDR3 region is CASSVVAGVYNEQFF. In nucleotides, the CDR3 is TGTGCCAGCAGCGTAGTAGCGGGAGTCTACAATGAGCAGTTCTTC.

This chain links TRBV7-9 with TRBJ1-5; perhaps TRBD1 as D (5 bases). The CDR3 runs to 15 residues. Trimming left V 3 bases short and J 4 bases short, with 13 bases between. Germline CDR1 is SEHNR and CDR2 is FQNEAQ (reference sequence). The CDR3 protein is CASSFQGNRNQPQHF. CDR3 DNA: TGTGCCAGCAGCTTTCAGGGTAATAGGAATCAGCCCCAGCATTTT.

The chain recombines TRBV19 with TRBJ2-2; D might be TRBD1 (5 bases). Between the trimmed V and J ends, which lost 1 base and 5 bases, there was a span of 11 bases. This CDR3 comprises 15 residues. Germline CDR1 and CDR2: LNHDA and SQIVND (reference sequence). In DNA form, the CDR3 reads TGTGCCAGTAGTATAGCCAGGGTGCGGACCGGGGAGCTGTTTTTT. It specifies CASSIARVRTGELFF.

V is TRBV5-6 and J is TRBJ2-7; the D is unclear. The CDR3 loop spans 13 amino acids. The V end was cut by 1 base, the J end by 3 bases, with 8 bases between. Germline CDR1 SGHDT, CDR2 YYEEEE. The CDR3 DNA follows: TGTGCCAGCAGCTTGTACGGAGTCTACGAGCAGTACTTC. Residues: CASSLYGVYEQYF.

The J gene is TRBJ1-2, the V gene TRBV19, with a possible D match to TRBD1 (5 bases). The CDR3 sequence is 15 residues long. The germline V gene has CDR1 LNHDA and CDR2 SQIVND (reference sequence). V lost 3 bases and J lost 3, with 14 bases in between. CDR3 DNA: TGTGCCAGTAGTATCCCTGGCAGGGCGGACTATGGCTACACCTTC. It is translated as CASSIPGRADYGYTF.

V is TRBV6-5 and J is TRBJ2-7, with 9 bases aligning to TRBD1. V trimming: 7 bases; J trimming: 6 bases; junction bases outside the gene matches: 7. Germline V lookup: CDR1 MNHEY, CDR2 SVGAGI. This CDR3 is 13 amino acids long. This chain's CDR3 is CASTYRGLGEQYF. DNA for the CDR3: TGTGCCAGCACCTACAGGGGGCTAGGCGAGCAGTACTTC.

The chain carries TRBV4-1 and TRBJ2-1, with 10 bases that match TRBD2. V dropped 0 bases and J dropped 5; count of bases not matched to a gene: 1. Looked up from germline, CDR1 is MGHRA and CDR2 is YSYEKL. The CDR3 extends over 15 amino acids. CDR3: CASSQESGRDNEQFF. Here the CDR3 DNA reads TGCGCCAGCAGCCAAGAAAGCGGGAGGGACAATGAGCAGTTCTTC.

V usage is TRBV4-1 and J usage is TRBJ2-1; 8 bases are shared with TRBD2. The CDR3 is made up of 16 amino acids. Looked up from germline, CDR1 is MGHRA and CDR2 is YSYEKL. The V and J ends lost 4 bases and 9 bases, in that order; junction bases with no gene match: 14. CDR3 in DNA: TGCGCCAGCAGCCCATCCCTTAGCGGGGCCCGGAGTGAGCAGTTCTTC. It specifies CASSPSLSGARSEQFF.

The chain recombines TRBV5-6 with TRBJ2-5; a weak D match, TRBD1 (6 bases). CDR3 size: 16 residues. CDR1 is SGHDT and CDR2 is YYEEEE in the germline V gene. The V and J ends lost 0 bases and 1 base respectively, with 13 bases between them. The CDR3 sequence is CASSLAGEKAQETQYF. The CDR3 DNA reads as TGTGCCAGCAGCTTGGCAGGGGAGAAGGCCCAAGAGACCCAGTACTTC. The full variable domain, its missing parts supplied by reference TRBV5-6 and TRBJ2-5, is DAGVTQSPTHLIKTRGQQVTLRCSPKSGHDTVSWYQQALGQGPQFIFQYYEEEERQRGNFPDRFSGHQFPNYSSELNVNALLLGDSALYLCASSLAGEKAQETQYFGPGTRLLVL.

This rearrangement joins TRBV18 to TRBJ1-6, with D unclear. CDR1 and CDR2 (germline): KGHSH, LQKENI. Deletions cut 3 bases from V and 9 bases from J, with 12 bases between. The CDR3 contains 14 residues. DNA of the CDR3: TGTGCCAGCTCACCCGGGTTGTATGGTTCACCCCTCCACTTT. It is translated as CASSPGLYGSPLHF.

This clone was seen a single time. The rearrangement uses TRBV7-3 and TRBJ1-1; D remains ambiguous. V gave up 1 base and J gave up 3 bases, with 6 bases separating them. The germline V gene encodes CDR1 SGHTA and CDR2 FQGTGA. The CDR3 loop spans 13 amino acids. This CDR3 is CASSLRRDTEAFF. The CDR3 DNA is TGTGCCAGCAGCTTAAGGAGGGACACTGAAGCTTTCTTT.

The chain joins TRBV2 to TRBJ1-2, with D possibly matching TRBD1 (5 bases). The CDR3 spans 13 residues. V was shortened by 1 base and J by 6 bases, with 9 bases between the two germline ends. The germline CDR1 and CDR2 sequences are SNHLY and FYNNEI. CDR3 amino acids: CASSEGGWNGYTF. The CDR3 DNA is TGTGCCAGCAGTGAAGGGGGCTGGAATGGCTACACCTTC.

The V call is TRBV10-2, the J call TRBJ2-5, with 8 bases that match TRBD1. This CDR3 has 13 residues. Germline lookup yields CDR1 WSHSY and CDR2 SAAADI. J was trimmed by 5 bases and V by 10 bases; bases with no gene match: 9. The CDR3 here is CATLGQGGETQYF. The CDR3 DNA follows: TGCGCCACCCTAGGACAGGGCGGCGAGACCCAGTACTTC.

V usage is TRBV30 and J usage is TRBJ2-7, with a tentative D call TRBD1 (6 bases). The CDR3 consists of 17 residues. V lost 0 bases to trimming and J lost 1 base, with 19 bases between them. Germline CDR1 GTSNPN, CDR2 SVGIG (reference sequence). Here the CDR3 DNA reads TGTGCCTGGAGTGTTAGCGCTGGGGGCCATTGGTCCTACGAGCAGTACTTC. It specifies CAWSVSAGGHWSYEQYF.

This chain connects TRBV6-5 to TRBJ2-1, with 9 bases identical to TRBD2. This CDR3 has 10 amino acids. With V trimmed by 8 bases and J by 10 bases, 0 bases remained unmatched. In germline, CDR1 is MNHEY, CDR2 SVGAGI. CDR3 residues: CASLAGEQFF. The CDR3 region has the DNA TGTGCCAGCCTAGCGGGGGAGCAGTTCTTC.

This clone was counted only a few times. The chain links TRBV7-3 to TRBJ2-2, with 10 bases that match TRBD2. J gave up 2 bases and V 5 bases, and 5 bases lay outside the gene matches. CDR3 length equals 16 residues. Germline V gives CDR1 SGHTA, CDR2 FQGTGA. CDR3 amino acids: CASSQGLAVNTGELFF. CDR3 DNA sequence: TGTGCCAGCAGCCAAGGACTAGCGGTTAACACCGGGGAGCTGTTTTTT.

The rearrangement joins TRBV5-1 to TRBJ2-3, with a possible D match to TRBD1 (5 bases). The germline V gene has CDR1 SGHRS and CDR2 YFSETQ. V lost 2 bases to trimming and J lost 2 bases, with 9 bases between them. The CDR3 loop spans 14 amino acids. The CDR3, as DNA: TGCGCCAGCAGCTTCCAGGGATTCACAGATACGCAGTATTTT. It encodes CASSFQGFTDTQYF.

This clone appeared a single time. The chain carries TRBV7-2 and TRBJ2-1; D possibly corresponds to TRBD2 (6 bases). V lost 0 bases and J 7 bases, leaving 16 bases between the germline ends. Germline CDR1 SGHTA, CDR2 FQGNSA. This CDR3 contains 16 residues. Here the CDR3 DNA reads TGTGCCAGCAGCTTAGCCCGGGGGACTGGGTTAAATGAGCAGTTCTTC. It translates to CASSLARGTGLNEQFF.

CDR3 residues: CASSPREGREQYF. The CDR3 nucleotides read TGTGCCAGCAGTCCACGGGAGGGACGGGAGCAGTACTTC. The chain combines TRBV6-4 with TRBJ2-7, with TRBD2 matching 8 bases. CDR1 and CDR2 (germline): MRHNA, SNTAGT. The length of the CDR3 is 13 residues. Unmatched junction bases numbered 7, after V lost 5 bases and J lost 7 bases.

The rearrangement joins TRBV5-1 to TRBJ2-3, with TRBD2 as a possible D gene (6 bases). This CDR3 contains 16 residues. The V gene's germline CDR1 is SGHRS and CDR2 YFSETQ. V lost 2 bases and J lost 2, with 15 bases in between. In nucleotides, the CDR3 is TGCGCCAGCAGCTTAGGCGGGGCGAGATCCACAGATACGCAGTATTTT. It translates to CASSLGGARSTDTQYF.

The J gene is TRBJ1-2, the V gene TRBV19; TRBD1 aligns across 10 bases. The trim removed 7 bases at V and 4 bases at J, leaving 15 bases unmatched. The CDR3 is made up of 17 amino acids. Germline CDR1 and CDR2: LNHDA and SQIVND (reference sequence). CDR3: CASTLGQGTGVSYGYTF. In nucleotides, the CDR3 is TGTGCCAGTACCCTCGGCCAGGGGACAGGGGTCTCCTATGGCTACACCTTC.

The rearrangement uses TRBV14 and TRBJ2-7, with D perhaps matching TRBD1 (5 bases). Per the germline V gene, CDR1 is SGHDN and CDR2 is FVKESK. The CDR3 loop spans 13 amino acids. Deletions cut 5 bases from V and 2 bases from J, with 10 bases between. This CDR3 is CASSAQVPYEQYF. The CDR3 DNA follows: TGTGCCAGCAGCGCACAGGTCCCCTACGAGCAGTACTTC.

The chain couples TRBV7-6 to TRBJ1-3, with D perhaps matching TRBD1 (5 bases). This CDR3 has 16 amino acids. Germline V lookup: CDR1 SGHVS, CDR2 FNYEAQ. Between the trimmed V and J ends, which lost 4 bases and 0 bases, there was a span of 13 bases. CDR3 coding DNA: TGTGCCAGCAGCTCCTTAAGCAGGGCCTCTGGAAACACCATATATTTT. Translated: CASSSLSRASGNTIYF.

In its sample, this clone was seen once. V is TRBV27 and J is TRBJ2-1; D is possibly TRBD2 (5 bases). Germline CDR1 reads MNHEY; CDR2 reads SMNVEV (reference sequence). Trimming shortened V by 2 bases and J by 6 bases, and 8 bases separated the two germline ends. The CDR3 sequence is 13 residues long. In DNA form, the CDR3 reads TGTGCCAGCAGTTTAAGAAGCGGCAATGAGCAGTTCTTC. Its protein product is CASSLRSGNEQFF.

This sequence joins TRBV23-1 and TRBJ2-2; a weak D match, TRBD1 (5 bases). TRBV23-1 is flagged as an ORF with uncertain function. This CDR3 spans 17 amino acids. The V end was cut by 0 bases, the J end by 1 base, with 12 bases between. CDR3 amino acids: CASSQSLWTMNTGELFF. DNA of the CDR3: TGCGCCAGCAGTCAATCTTTGTGGACAATGAACACCGGGGAGCTGTTTTTT.

The rearrangement uses TRBV4-1 and TRBJ1-5; maybe TRBD1 (6 bases). The CDR3 consists of 15 residues. The V gene's germline CDR1 is MGHRA and CDR2 YSYEKL. Deletions cut 0 bases from V and 7 bases from J, with 13 bases between. The CDR3 loop reads CASSQDRGAWQPQHF. CDR3 sequence (DNA): TGCGCCAGCAGCCAAGATCGGGGGGCCTGGCAGCCCCAGCATTTT.

This clone was recorded only once. This chain connects TRBV28 to TRBJ2-7, with TRBD1 matching 8 bases. The V gene's germline CDR1 is MDHEN and CDR2 SYDVKM. J lost 6 bases, V lost 5 bases, and 12 bases had no gene match. The CDR3 is 15 amino acids. CDR3 sequence: CASSTYEDRAREQYF. Here the CDR3 DNA reads TGTGCCAGCAGTACGTACGAGGACAGGGCACGCGAGCAGTACTTC.

The chain couples TRBV11-3 to TRBJ2-5; D gene uncertain. Germline-derived CDR1 and CDR2 are SGHNT and YENEEA. Trimming shortened V by 2 bases and J by 1 base, and 11 bases separated the two germline ends. This CDR3 comprises 15 residues. CDR3 in amino acids: CASSLFGSLQETQYF. DNA for the CDR3: TGTGCCAGCAGCTTATTCGGGTCCCTCCAAGAGACCCAGTACTTC.

The CDR3 nucleotides read TGTGCCAGCAGCTTGGGACAGAGTAGCACAGATACGCAGTATTTT. Protein product: CASSLGQSSTDTQYF. The chain couples TRBV5-5 to TRBJ2-3, with D possibly TRBD1 on 5 matching bases. The CDR3 contains 15 residues. Germline V gene data show CDR1 as SGHKS and CDR2 as YYEKEE (reference sequence). V was trimmed by 0 bases and J by 0 bases, leaving 8 bases between them. The full variable domain, with the rest looked up from reference TRBV5-5 and TRBJ2-3, is DAGVTQSPTHLIKTRGQQVTLRCSPISGHKSVSWYQQVLGQGPQFIFQYYEKEERGRGNFPDRFSARQFPNYSSELNVNALLLGDSALYLCASSLGQSSTDTQYFGPGTRLTVL.

This rearrangement joins TRBV5-1 to TRBJ1-6, with 9 bases matching TRBD1. The CDR3 contains 15 residues. Trimming cost V 4 bases and J 7 bases; bases outside gene matches: 6. Germline V lookup: CDR1 SGHRS, CDR2 YFSETQ. This CDR3 is CASSLSGQGNSPLHF. As DNA, the CDR3 is TGCGCCAGCAGCCTTAGCGGACAGGGGAATTCACCCCTCCACTTT.

The genes are TRBV27 and TRBJ1-2; 9 bases match TRBD1. The junction had 10 bases not matched to a gene; V was cut back by 6 bases and J by 5 bases. This CDR3 region has 15 residues. Germline V CDR1 and CDR2: MNHEY, SMNVEV (reference sequence). The CDR3 here is CASRPTAGTGYGYTF. CDR3 DNA: TGTGCCAGCAGACCCACCGCCGGGACAGGGTATGGCTACACCTTC.